Presented here are 15 T cell receptor beta chains from one specimen sequenced in a study of cytomegalovirus exposure and HLA in healthy donors. Both 60 Vbeta primers and 13 Jbeta primers went into the PCR. TCRdb keeps only in-frame clones here, not all; method: immunoSEQ multiplex PCR. The sample contains about 110,000 clones, less than 85% of which appear only once. Sequencing used PBMCs. The receptor set was obtained from a man aged 18 to 29 in good health and CMV-seronegative.

In nucleotides, the CDR3 is TGTGCCAGCAGTGTTAGCGGGGGGGCCTACAATGAGCAGTTCTTC. Translated, it gives CASSVSGGAYNEQFF. The rearrangement joins TRBV6-1 to TRBJ2-1, with 11 bases identical to TRBD2. V lost 4 bases, J lost 2 bases, and 1 base stayed unmatched. CDR3 length: 15 residues. Germline CDR1 MNHNS, CDR2 SASEGT.

This clone was counted between two and nine times. Distinct nucleotide sequences in the sample also encode this CDR3. The genes are TRBV6-1 and TRBJ1-1; 7 nucleotides match TRBD1. The germline V gene has CDR1 MNHNS and CDR2 SASEGT. The CDR3 spans 14 residues. Trimming removed 6 bases from V and 3 bases from J; junction bases left unmatched: 7. CDR3 protein: CASSRQGGDTEAFF. CDR3 nucleotides: TGTGCCAGCAGCCGACAGGGCGGGGACACTGAAGCTTTCTTT.

The V call is TRBV29-1, the J call TRBJ1-2, with D perhaps TRBD1 (6 bases). This CDR3 has 13 amino acids. Trimming shortened V by 4 bases and J by 2 bases, and 11 bases separated the two germline ends. Germline values: CDR1 SQVTM, CDR2 ANQGSEA. This chain's CDR3 is CSVVGAPNYGYTF. The CDR3, as DNA: TGCAGCGTTGTGGGGGCGCCCAACTATGGCTACACCTTC.

In its sample, this clone was seen once. The rearrangement links TRBV25-1 to TRBJ2-5; weak D call: TRBD2 (5 bases). CDR1 MGHDK and CDR2 SYGVNS come from the germline V gene. The length of the CDR3 is 13 residues. With 5 bases removed from V and 2 bases from J, the gap between germline ends came to 9 bases. The CDR3, as DNA: TGTGCCAGCAGTAGACCGGGACAAGAGACCCAGTACTTC. The encoded protein is CASSRPGQETQYF.

In this sample, this clone turned up many times. The V call is TRBV7-2, the J call TRBJ2-6; the match to TRBD1 covers 7 bases. From germline, CDR1 is SGHTA and CDR2 FQGNSA. V was pared by 1 base and J by 2 bases, with 5 bases of the junction left unmatched. The CDR3 length is 17 residues. This chain's CDR3 is CASSLGTTGTGANVLTF. Written as DNA, the CDR3 is TGTGCCAGCAGCTTAGGAACGACAGGGACTGGGGCCAACGTCCTGACTTTC.

This clone occurred a few times. The chain has TRBV6-1 and TRBJ2-7; no clear D gene. The ends were cut back, 1 base at V and 9 bases at J, with 7 bases in the middle. The CDR3 is 11 amino acids. Germline V CDR1 and CDR2: MNHNS, SASEGT. CDR3 sequence: CASSEDTWQYF. Written as DNA, the CDR3 is TGTGCCAGCAGTGAAGATACATGGCAGTACTTC.

CDR3 residues: CASSLHPGQNNEQFF. As DNA, the CDR3 is TGTGCCAGCAGCTTGCATCCGGGACAGAACAATGAGCAGTTCTTC. V is TRBV5-4 and J is TRBJ2-1; 7 nucleotides align to TRBD1. The germline V gene has CDR1 SGHNT and CDR2 YYREEE (reference sequence). The CDR3 consists of 15 residues. The V and J ends lost 1 base and 5 bases, in that order; junction bases with no gene match: 6. The full variable domain, completed using reference TRBV5-4 and TRBJ2-1, is ETGVTQSPTHLIKTRGQQVTLRCSSQSGHNTVSWYQQALGQGPQFIFQYYREEENGRGNFPPRFSGLQFPNYSSELNVNALELDDSALYLCASSLHPGQNNEQFFGPGTRLTVL.

The genes are TRBV10-3 and TRBJ2-1, with a possible D match to TRBD2 (6 bases). This CDR3 spans 13 amino acids. V shed 3 bases and J shed 8 bases, with 11 bases lying between them. Per germline, CDR1 ENHRY and CDR2 SYGVKD. CDR3 nucleotides: TGTGCCATCAGTGATCGGCTAGCGTATGAGCAGTTCTTC. Its translation is CAISDRLAYEQFF.

The rearrangement joins TRBV5-4 to TRBJ2-2, with D perhaps matching TRBD1 (6 bases). V lost 6 bases to trimming and J lost 4 bases, with 19 bases between them. This CDR3 has 16 residues. Germline values: CDR1 SGHNT, CDR2 YYREEE (reference sequence). CDR3 in DNA: TGTGCCAGCATCCACAAGGGGACAAAGGGCACCGGGGAGCTGTTTTTT. Translated, it gives CASIHKGTKGTGELFF.

The sample holds a few counts of this clone. CDR3 residues: CASSPRRVGTDTQYF. The CDR3 DNA follows: TGTGCCAGCTCACCACGGCGGGTAGGCACAGATACGCAGTATTTT. The chain is built from TRBV18 and TRBJ2-3, with D perhaps TRBD2 (5 bases). The V and J ends lost 1 base and 1 base respectively, with 9 bases between them. Germline V gene sequence: CDR1 KGHSH, CDR2 LQKENI. The CDR3 is 15 residues long.

This clone was seen a single time. V usage is TRBV5-1 and J usage is TRBJ2-5; 8 nucleotides align to TRBD2. The CDR3 is 14 amino acids. Germline values: CDR1 SGHRS, CDR2 YFSETQ. With V trimmed by 3 bases and J by 2 bases, 3 bases remained unmatched. The CDR3 nucleotides read TGCGCCAGCAGCTGGGGGACTAGGCAAGAGACCCAGTACTTC. This sequence encodes CASSWGTRQETQYF.

The chain uses TRBV7-2 and TRBJ1-1; D is perhaps TRBD1 (5 bases). Per the germline V gene, CDR1 is SGHTA and CDR2 is FQGNSA. The CDR3 runs 16 residues. Trimming pared 3 bases from V and 3 bases from J, leaving 17 bases between. CDR3 sequence reads: CASSFGAGRGYTEAFF. For the CDR3, the DNA is TGTGCCAGCAGCTTCGGGGCAGGGAGGGGATACACTGAAGCTTTCTTT.

The chain combines TRBV9 with TRBJ1-1; D gene uncertain. The CDR3 covers 17 residues. The germline gives CDR1 SGDLS, CDR2 YYNGEE. V lost 2 bases, J lost 1 base, and 18 bases lay in between. DNA for the CDR3: TGTGCCAGCAGCGTTAGCCCGGCTTGGATAAGGAACACTGAAGCTTTCTTT. Its translation: CASSVSPAWIRNTEAFF.

This sequence joins TRBV10-3 and TRBJ2-2; the match to TRBD2 covers 9 bases. V gave up 5 bases and J gave up 2 bases; unmatched junction bases: 6. There are 16 residues in the CDR3. Germline loops: CDR1 ENHRY, CDR2 SYGVKD. CDR3 sequence reads: CAISPLLAGNTGELFF. The CDR3 coding sequence is TGTGCCATCAGTCCTCTCCTAGCGGGAAACACCGGGGAGCTGTTTTTT.

CDR3 protein: CASRGRGLLGDEQYF. DNA for the CDR3: TGTGCCAGCAGGGGCAGGGGCCTCCTTGGAGACGAGCAGTACTTC. The chain is built from TRBV6-1 and TRBJ2-7; possible D gene TRBD1, 6 bases. The CDR3 has 15 amino acids. Between the trimmed V and J ends, which lost 6 bases and 5 bases, there was a span of 20 bases. Germline values: CDR1 MNHNS, CDR2 SASEGT.